These 18 T cell receptor beta chains were sequenced from one sample in a study of post-analysis software for immune sequencing data. Study-level findings and limits: Controls had lower frequencies than patients of four or five TRBV segments, which included TRBV5-6, TRBV5-1 and TRBV20-1.

Unique molecular identifiers had been added to the TCR beta cDNA libraries. TCRdb fed the PCR reads into MiXCR, producing one record per CDR3 protein. The sample includes roughly 600,000 distinct CDR3 sequences, about 44% of them seen just once. Their specific antigens are unknown. What was sequenced was blood. These receptors came from a girl aged 5 to 17 with multiple sclerosis.

The chain couples TRBV29-1 to TRBJ2-1, with D possibly matching TRBD1 (5 bases). Germline assignment: CDR1 SQVTM and CDR2 ANQGSEA. Trimming removed 5 bases from V and 0 bases from J, with 11 bases in between. This CDR3 spans 14 amino acids. The DNA for the CDR3 is TGCAGCGTTCGCGACAGAAGCTCCTACAATGAGCAGTTCTTC. Its protein is CSVRDRSSYNEQFF.

This clonotype was picked up a small number of times. The genes are TRBV28 and TRBJ2-6, with 8 bases that match TRBD1. V lost 7 bases to trimming and J lost 0 bases; unmatched junction nucleotides: 8. The CDR3 is made up of 17 amino acids. Germline V lookup: CDR1 MDHEN, CDR2 SYDVKM. In nucleotides, the CDR3 is TGTGCCAGCACCCGGGACAGGAGAAACTCTGGGGCCAACGTCCTGACTTTC. Its translation: CASTRDRRNSGANVLTF.

The gene calls are TRBV6-6 and TRBJ2-1, with a tentative D call TRBD2 (5 bases). The germline CDR1 and CDR2 sequences are MNHNY and SVGAGI (reference sequence). This CDR3 is built from 14 residues. V was pared by 8 bases and J by 3 bases, with 14 bases between. This chain's CDR3 is CASGVEGVYNEQFF. The DNA for the CDR3 is TGTGCCAGCGGGGTTGAGGGTGTCTACAATGAGCAGTTCTTC.

This clonotype was seen a single time. The rearrangement uses TRBV20-1 and TRBJ1-1; no definite D call. The CDR3 has 16 amino acids. V shed 6 bases and J shed 1 base, with 21 bases lying between them. Germline CDR1 reads DFQATT; CDR2 reads SNEGSKA (reference sequence). CDR3 DNA: TGCAGTGCACGCCCACCACCTCGGCGACAGAACACTGAAGCTTTCTTT. Its protein is CSARPPPRRQNTEAFF.

The V call is TRBV20-1, the J call TRBJ2-4; D unresolved. Judging by the DNA end, TRBJ2-7 fits better; the J call may be wrong. Germline V gives CDR1 DFQATT, CDR2 SNEGSKA (reference sequence). The CDR3 is made up of 12 amino acids. CDR3 sequence reads: CSAREGTCEQYF. CDR3 sequence (DNA): TGCAGTGCTAGAGAGGGTACCTGCGAGCAGTACTTC.

On this clonotype itself: The junction does not match germline at one end; this may be a read error. The chain carries TRBV2 and TRBJ2-7; no clear D. This CDR3 is 12 amino acids long. Germline CDR1 is SNHLY and CDR2 is FYNNEI. The CDR3 sequence: CASGEAGYEQYF. CDR3 bases: TGTGCCAGCGGTGAAGCCGGGTACGAGCAGTACTTC.

The rearrangement uses TRBV5-4 and TRBJ2-1, with 10 bases lining up with TRBD1. The CDR3 covers 15 residues. V lost 4 bases and J lost 5; bases outside the gene matches: 6. Germline V gene data show CDR1 as SGHNT and CDR2 as YYREEE (reference sequence). The CDR3 loop is CASSVGQGVHNEQFF. CDR3 bases: TGTGCCAGCAGCGTCGGACAGGGGGTCCACAATGAGCAGTTCTTC.

This sequence joins TRBV4-1 and TRBJ2-3; D tentatively fits TRBD1 or TRBD2 (5 bases each). V shed 11 bases and J shed 4 bases, with 19 bases lying between them. Germline V gene data show CDR1 as MGHRA and CDR2 as YSYEKL. This CDR3 has 14 amino acids. The CDR3 protein is CARGSPGRADTQYF. The CDR3 DNA reads TGCGCCCGCGGCTCCCCAGGGAGAGCAGATACGCAGTATTTT.

This clonotype was seen many times. The chain joins TRBV10-2 to TRBJ2-1, with D perhaps TRBD2 (6 bases). Trimming removed 2 bases at V and 0 bases at J, with 8 bases between. The CDR3 loop spans 15 amino acids. Germline V lookup: CDR1 WSHSY, CDR2 SAAADI. CDR3 nucleotide sequence: TGCGCCAGCAGTGAGGTCGGGAGCTCCTACAATGAGCAGTTCTTC. It codes for CASSEVGSSYNEQFF.

This chain connects TRBV20-1 to TRBJ2-5; TRBD2 matches at 8 bases. This CDR3 contains 14 residues. V was pared by 5 bases and J by 11 bases, with 16 bases of the junction left unmatched. CDR1 is DFQATT, CDR2 SNEGSKA, per germline (reference sequence). Here the CDR3 reads CSAPERENPEKQYF. The CDR3, as DNA: TGCAGTGCTCCAGAGCGGGAGAACCCGGAGAAGCAGTACTTC.

This chain links TRBV29-1 with TRBJ2-1; the D is unclear. This CDR3 region has 8 residues. Germline CDR1 reads SQVTM; CDR2 reads ANQGSEA. V shed 3 bases and J shed 12 bases, with 3 bases lying between them. CDR3 sequence reads: CSVDGQFF. The CDR3 DNA reads TGCAGCGTTGATGGGCAGTTCTTC.

As to this clonotype: Since a much larger clone is just one base distant, this may be a read error. CDR3 in DNA: TGCGTAACCTCTGAGGGGGTGAAGGGGGCCAACGTCCTGACTTTC. Amino acid sequence: CVTSEGVKGANVLTF. The gene calls are TRBV29-1 and TRBJ2-6; TRBD1 might be the D (6 bases). The CDR3 sequence is 15 residues long. Looked up from germline, CDR1 is SQVTM and CDR2 is ANQGSEA.

The table lists this clonotype with a few counts. The chain carries TRBV3-1 and TRBJ2-5; D unresolved. The V end lost 3 bases, the J end lost 1 base, and 9 bases lay between the germline ends. This CDR3 spans 14 amino acids. In germline, CDR1 is LGHDT, CDR2 YNNKEL (reference sequence). CDR3 in amino acids: CASSHWGPQETQYF. The CDR3 nucleotides read TGTGCCAGCAGCCACTGGGGTCCCCAAGAGACCCAGTACTTC.

This rearrangement joins TRBV5-6 to TRBJ1-4, with D possibly TRBD1 on 6 matching bases. Germline loops: CDR1 SGHDT, CDR2 YYEEEE. The germline V and J ends were trimmed by 5 bases and 0 bases, with 11 bases remaining between them. The CDR3 has 15 residues. The CDR3 loop is CASRAWTATNEKLFF. In DNA, the CDR3 is TGTGCCAGCAGGGCCTGGACAGCAACTAATGAAAAACTGTTTTTT.

This clonotype was counted a few times. The chain uses TRBV7-6 and TRBJ2-7; D ambiguous. Trimming removed 0 bases from V and 6 bases from J, with 9 bases in between. The CDR3 is made up of 13 amino acids. Germline V CDR1 and CDR2: SGHVS, FNYEAQ. CDR3 region: CASSLALDTEQYF. CDR3 bases: TGTGCCAGCAGCTTAGCCCTAGACACCGAGCAGTACTTC.

The genes are TRBV11-2 and TRBJ2-7; no clear D gene. Judging by the DNA end, TRBJ2-5 fits better; the J call may be wrong. Looked up from germline, CDR1 is SGHAT and CDR2 is FQNNGV. CDR3 length equals 13 residues. The CDR3 protein is CASSLGSLQTQYF. CDR3 nucleotide sequence: TGTGCCAGCAGCTTAGGATCTCTCCAGACCCAGTACTTC.

V is TRBV20-1 and J is TRBJ2-1, with D perhaps TRBD1 (5 bases). Germline CDR1 DFQATT, CDR2 SNEGSKA (reference sequence). The V gene lost 6 bases and the J gene lost 0 bases, with 15 bases spanning the gap. The CDR3 loop spans 15 amino acids. This chain's CDR3 is CSAPRVLSSYNEQFF. The CDR3 coding sequence is TGCAGTGCCCCCAGGGTTCTTAGCTCCTACAATGAGCAGTTCTTC.

The chain uses TRBV25-1 and TRBJ1-1, with TRBD1 matching over 9 bases. The V segment lost 2 bases and the J segment 0 bases; nucleotides outside the gene matches: 4. Per germline, CDR1 MGHDK and CDR2 SYGVNS. The CDR3 has 16 residues. CDR3 region: CASSEEQGALNTEAFF. The CDR3 DNA reads TGTGCCAGCAGTGAAGAACAGGGGGCCTTGAACACTGAAGCTTTCTTT.